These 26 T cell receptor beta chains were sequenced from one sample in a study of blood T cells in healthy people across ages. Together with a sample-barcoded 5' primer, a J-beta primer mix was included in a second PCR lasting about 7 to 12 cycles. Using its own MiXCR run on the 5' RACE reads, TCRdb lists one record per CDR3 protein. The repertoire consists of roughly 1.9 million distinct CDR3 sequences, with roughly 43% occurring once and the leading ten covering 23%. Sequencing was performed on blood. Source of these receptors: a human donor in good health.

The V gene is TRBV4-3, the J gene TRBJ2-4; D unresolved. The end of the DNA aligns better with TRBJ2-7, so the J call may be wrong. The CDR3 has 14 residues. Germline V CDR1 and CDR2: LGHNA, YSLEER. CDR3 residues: CASSQGTSSGEQYF. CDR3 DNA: TGCGCCAGCAGCCAAGGGACGAGCTCGGGCGAGCAGTACTTC.

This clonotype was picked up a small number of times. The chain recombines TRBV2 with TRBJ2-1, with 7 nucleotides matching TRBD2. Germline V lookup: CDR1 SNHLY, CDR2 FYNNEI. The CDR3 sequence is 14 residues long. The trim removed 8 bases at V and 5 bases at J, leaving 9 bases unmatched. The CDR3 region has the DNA TGTGCCAGCCACGAGCGGGAAGGACACAATGAGCAGTTCTTC. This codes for CASHEREGHNEQFF. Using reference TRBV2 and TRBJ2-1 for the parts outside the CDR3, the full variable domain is EPEVTQTPSHQVTQMGQEVILRCVPISNHLYFYWYRQILGQKVEFLVSFYNNEISEKSEIFDDQFSVERPDGSNFTLKIRSTKLEDSAMYFCASHEREGHNEQFFGPGTRLTVL.

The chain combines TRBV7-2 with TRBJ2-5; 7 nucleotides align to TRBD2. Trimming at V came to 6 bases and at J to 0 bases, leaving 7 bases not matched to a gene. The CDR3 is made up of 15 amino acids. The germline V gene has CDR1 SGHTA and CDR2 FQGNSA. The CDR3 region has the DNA TGTGCCAGCAGGCGGGGAGGGGCGTACCAAGAGACCCAGTACTTC. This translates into CASRRGGAYQETQYF.

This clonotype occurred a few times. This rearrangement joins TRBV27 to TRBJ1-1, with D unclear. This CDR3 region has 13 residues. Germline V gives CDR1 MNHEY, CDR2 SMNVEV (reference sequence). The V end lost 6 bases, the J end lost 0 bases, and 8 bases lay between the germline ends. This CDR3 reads CASSVQMNTEAFF. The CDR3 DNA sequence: TGTGCCAGCAGCGTACAAATGAACACTGAAGCTTTCTTT.

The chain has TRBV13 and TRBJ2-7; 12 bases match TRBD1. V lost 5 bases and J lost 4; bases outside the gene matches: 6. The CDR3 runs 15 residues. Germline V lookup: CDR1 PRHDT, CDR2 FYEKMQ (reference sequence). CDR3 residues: CASSITGQGAYEQYF. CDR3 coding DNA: TGTGCCAGCAGCATTACGGGACAGGGGGCTTACGAGCAGTACTTC.

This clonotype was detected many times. CDR3 residues: CASRTLSAYEQYF. The CDR3 DNA follows: TGTGCCAGTCGGACACTTTCAGCCTACGAGCAGTACTTC. The gene calls are TRBV6-1 and TRBJ2-7; D perhaps matches TRBD1 (5 bases). There are 13 residues in the CDR3. CDR1 MNHNS and CDR2 SASEGT come from the germline V gene. Trimming took 9 bases from V and 2 from J, leaving 14 bases between them.

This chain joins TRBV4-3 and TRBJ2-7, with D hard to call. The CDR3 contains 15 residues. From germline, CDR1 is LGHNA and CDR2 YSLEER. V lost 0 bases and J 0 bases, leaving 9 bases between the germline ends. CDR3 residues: CASSQELMGSYEQYF. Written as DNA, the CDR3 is TGCGCCAGCAGCCAAGAATTAATGGGCTCCTACGAGCAGTACTTC.

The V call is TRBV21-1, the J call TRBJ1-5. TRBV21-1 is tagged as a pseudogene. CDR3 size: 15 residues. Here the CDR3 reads CASSTATPCSQPQHF. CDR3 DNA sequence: TGTGCCAGCAGCACCGCCACACCGTGCAGTCAGCCCCAGCATTTT.

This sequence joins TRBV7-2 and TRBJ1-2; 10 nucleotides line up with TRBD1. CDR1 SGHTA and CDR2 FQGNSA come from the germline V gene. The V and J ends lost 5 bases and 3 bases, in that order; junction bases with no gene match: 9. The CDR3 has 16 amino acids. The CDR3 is CASSTRTGGLDYGYTF. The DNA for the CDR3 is TGTGCCAGCAGCACTCGGACAGGGGGTCTTGACTATGGCTACACCTTC.

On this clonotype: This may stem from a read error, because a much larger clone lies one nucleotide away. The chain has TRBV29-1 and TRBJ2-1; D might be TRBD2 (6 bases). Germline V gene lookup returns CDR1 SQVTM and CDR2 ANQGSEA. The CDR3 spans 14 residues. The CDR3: CSVEVRGSYNERFF. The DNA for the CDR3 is TGCAGCGTTGAAGTGCGGGGATCCTACAATGAGCGGTTCTTC.

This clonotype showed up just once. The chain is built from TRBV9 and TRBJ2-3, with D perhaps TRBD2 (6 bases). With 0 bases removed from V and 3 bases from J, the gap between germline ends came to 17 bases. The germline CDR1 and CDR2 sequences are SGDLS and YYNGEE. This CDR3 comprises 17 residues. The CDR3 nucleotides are TGTGCCAGCAGCGTAGGGAGGGCAGGGTCGGTAACAGATACGCAGTATTTT. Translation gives CASSVGRAGSVTDTQYF.

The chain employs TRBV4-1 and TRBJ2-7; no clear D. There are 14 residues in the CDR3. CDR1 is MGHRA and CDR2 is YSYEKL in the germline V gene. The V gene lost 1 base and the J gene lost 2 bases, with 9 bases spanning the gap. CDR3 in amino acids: CASSQVPFTYEQYF. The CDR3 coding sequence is TGCGCCAGCAGCCAAGTCCCCTTCACCTACGAGCAGTACTTC.

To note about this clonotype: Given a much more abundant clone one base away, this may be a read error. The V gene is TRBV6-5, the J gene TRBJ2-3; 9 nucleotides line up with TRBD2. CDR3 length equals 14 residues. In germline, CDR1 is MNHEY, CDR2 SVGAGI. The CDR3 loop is CVSSWRGGPDTQYF. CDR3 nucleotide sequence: TGTGTCAGCAGTTGGCGGGGGGGCCCAGATACGCAGTATTTT.

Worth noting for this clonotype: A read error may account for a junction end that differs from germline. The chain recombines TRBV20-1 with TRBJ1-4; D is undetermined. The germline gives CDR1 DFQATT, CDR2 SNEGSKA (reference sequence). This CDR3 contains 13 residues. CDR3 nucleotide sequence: TGCAGTGCGAAGTTCGGGGATAATGAAAAACGGTTTTTT. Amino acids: CSAKFGDNEKRFF.

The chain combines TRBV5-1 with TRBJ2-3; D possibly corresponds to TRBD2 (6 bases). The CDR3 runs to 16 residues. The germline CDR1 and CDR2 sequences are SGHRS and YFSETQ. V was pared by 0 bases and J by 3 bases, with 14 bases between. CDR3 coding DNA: TGCGCCAGCAGCTTGGCCCCAGCTCGGGGGACAGATACGCAGTATTTT. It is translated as CASSLAPARGTDTQYF.

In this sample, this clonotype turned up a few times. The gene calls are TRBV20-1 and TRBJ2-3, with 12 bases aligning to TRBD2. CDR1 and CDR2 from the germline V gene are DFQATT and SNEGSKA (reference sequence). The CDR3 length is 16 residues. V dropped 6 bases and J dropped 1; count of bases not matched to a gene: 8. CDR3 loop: CSALNRLAGGTDTQYF. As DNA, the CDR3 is TGCAGTGCACTAAATCGACTAGCGGGGGGCACAGATACGCAGTATTTT.

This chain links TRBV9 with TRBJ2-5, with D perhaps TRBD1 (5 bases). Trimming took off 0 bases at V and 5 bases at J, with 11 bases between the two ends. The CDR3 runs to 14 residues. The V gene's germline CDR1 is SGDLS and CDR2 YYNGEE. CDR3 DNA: TGTGCCAGCAGCGTAGGTCCGACAGAGGAGACCCAGTACTTC. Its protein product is CASSVGPTEETQYF.

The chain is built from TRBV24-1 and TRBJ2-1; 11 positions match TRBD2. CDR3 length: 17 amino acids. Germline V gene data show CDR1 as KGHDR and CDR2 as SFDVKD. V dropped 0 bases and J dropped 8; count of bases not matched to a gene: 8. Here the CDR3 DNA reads TGTGCCACCAGTGATTTGGCTAGCGGGGGGCCCAGGGATGAGCAGTTCTTC. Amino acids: CATSDLASGGPRDEQFF.

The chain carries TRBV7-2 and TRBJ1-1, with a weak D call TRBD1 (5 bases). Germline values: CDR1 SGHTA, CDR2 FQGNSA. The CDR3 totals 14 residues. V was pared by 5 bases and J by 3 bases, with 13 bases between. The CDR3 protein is CASSTSGRDTEAFF. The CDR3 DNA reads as TGTGCCAGCAGCACGAGCGGCAGGGACACTGAAGCTTTCTTT. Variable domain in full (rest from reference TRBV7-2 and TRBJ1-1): GAGVSQSPSNKVTEKGKDVELRCDPISGHTALYWYRQSLGQGLEFLIYFQGNSAPDKSGLPSDRFSAERTGGSVSTLTIQRTQQEDSAVYLCASSTSGRDTEAFFGQGTRLTVV.

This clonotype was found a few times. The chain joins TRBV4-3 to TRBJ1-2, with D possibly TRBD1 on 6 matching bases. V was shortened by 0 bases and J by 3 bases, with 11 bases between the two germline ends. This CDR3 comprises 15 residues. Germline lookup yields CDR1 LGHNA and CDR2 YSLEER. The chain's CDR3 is CASSQEAGAHYGYTF. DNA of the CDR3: TGCGCCAGCAGCCAAGAGGCAGGGGCCCACTATGGCTACACCTTC.

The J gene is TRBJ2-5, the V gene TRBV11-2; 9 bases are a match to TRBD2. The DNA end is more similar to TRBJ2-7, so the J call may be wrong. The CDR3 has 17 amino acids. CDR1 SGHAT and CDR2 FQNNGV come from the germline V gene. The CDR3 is CASSGSPPAGGFYEQYF. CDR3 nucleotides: TGTGCCAGCAGCGGGAGCCCCCCAGCGGGGGGTTTCTACGAGCAGTACTTC.

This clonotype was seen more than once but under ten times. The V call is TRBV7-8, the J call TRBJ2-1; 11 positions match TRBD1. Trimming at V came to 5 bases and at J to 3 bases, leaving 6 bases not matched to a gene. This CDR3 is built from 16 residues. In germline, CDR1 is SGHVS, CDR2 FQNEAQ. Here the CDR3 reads CASSRWDRGDYNEQFF. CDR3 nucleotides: TGTGCCAGCAGCAGATGGGACAGGGGGGACTACAATGAGCAGTTCTTC. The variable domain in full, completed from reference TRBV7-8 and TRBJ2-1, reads GAGVSQSPRYKVAKRGQDVALRCDPISGHVSLFWYQQALGQGPEFLTYFQNEAQLDKSGLPSDRFFAERPEGSVSTLKIQRTQQEDSAVYLCASSRWDRGDYNEQFFGPGTRLTVL.

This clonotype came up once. Written as DNA, the CDR3 is TGTGCCAGCAGCCCGACTGGGGCTAGGTACAATGAGCAGTTCTTC. Translation gives CASSPTGARYNEQFF. This chain uses TRBV28 with TRBJ2-1, with D perhaps TRBD1 (5 bases). The V gene's germline CDR1 is MDHEN and CDR2 SYDVKM. The CDR3 loop spans 15 amino acids. The germline V and J ends were trimmed by 6 bases and 4 bases, with 16 bases remaining between them.

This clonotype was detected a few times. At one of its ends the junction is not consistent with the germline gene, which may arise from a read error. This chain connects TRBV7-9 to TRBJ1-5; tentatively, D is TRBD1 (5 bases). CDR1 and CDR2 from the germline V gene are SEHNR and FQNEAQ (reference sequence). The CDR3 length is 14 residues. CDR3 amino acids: CASSLGEGNQPQHF. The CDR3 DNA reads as TGTGCCAGCAGTTTAGGGGAAGGCAATCAGCCCCAGCATTTT.

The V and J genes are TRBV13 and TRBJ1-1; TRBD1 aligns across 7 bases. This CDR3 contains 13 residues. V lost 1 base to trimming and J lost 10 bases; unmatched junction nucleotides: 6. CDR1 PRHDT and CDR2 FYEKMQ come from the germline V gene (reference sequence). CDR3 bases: TGTGCCAGCAGCTTAGAAGAGGGGGCTTTAGCTTTCTTT. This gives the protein CASSLEEGALAFF.

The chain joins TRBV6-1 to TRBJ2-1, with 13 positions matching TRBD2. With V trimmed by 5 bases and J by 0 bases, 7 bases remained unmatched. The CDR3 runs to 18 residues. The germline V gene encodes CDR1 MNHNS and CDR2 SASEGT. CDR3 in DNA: TGTGCCAGCAGTACGACTAGCGGGGGGCCCGACTCCTACAATGAGCAGTTCTTC. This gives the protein CASSTTSGGPDSYNEQFF.